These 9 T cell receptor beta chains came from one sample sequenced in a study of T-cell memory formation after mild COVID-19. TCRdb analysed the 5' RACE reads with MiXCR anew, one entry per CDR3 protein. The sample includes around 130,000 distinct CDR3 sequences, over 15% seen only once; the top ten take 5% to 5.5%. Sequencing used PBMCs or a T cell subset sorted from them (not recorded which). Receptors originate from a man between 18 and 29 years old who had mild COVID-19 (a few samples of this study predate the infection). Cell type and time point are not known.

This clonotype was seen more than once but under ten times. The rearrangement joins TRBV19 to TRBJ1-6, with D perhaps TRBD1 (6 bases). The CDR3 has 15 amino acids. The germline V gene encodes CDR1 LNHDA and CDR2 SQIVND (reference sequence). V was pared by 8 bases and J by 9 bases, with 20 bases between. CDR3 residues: CASADIQGSASPLHF. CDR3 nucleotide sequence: TGTGCCAGTGCTGATATCCAGGGGTCCGCTTCACCCCTCCACTTT.

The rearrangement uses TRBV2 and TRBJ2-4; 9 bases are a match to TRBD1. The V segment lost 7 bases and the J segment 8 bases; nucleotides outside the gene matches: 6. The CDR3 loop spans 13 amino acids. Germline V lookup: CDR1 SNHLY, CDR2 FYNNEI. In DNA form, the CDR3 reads TGTGCCAGCAACCTGGACAGGGGTGACATTCAGTACTTC. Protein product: CASNLDRGDIQYF.

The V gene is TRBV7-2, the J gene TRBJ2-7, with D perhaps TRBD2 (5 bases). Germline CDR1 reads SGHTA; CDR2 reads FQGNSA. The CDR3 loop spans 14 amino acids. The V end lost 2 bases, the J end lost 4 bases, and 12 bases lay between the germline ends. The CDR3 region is CASSLTGLSYEQYF. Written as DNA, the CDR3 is TGTGCCAGCAGCTTAACCGGACTTTCTTACGAGCAGTACTTC.

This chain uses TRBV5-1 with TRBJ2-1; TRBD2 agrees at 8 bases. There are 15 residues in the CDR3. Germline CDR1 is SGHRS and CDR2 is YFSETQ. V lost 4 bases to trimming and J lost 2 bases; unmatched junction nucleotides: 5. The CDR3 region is CASSRPGGAYNEQFF. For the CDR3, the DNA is TGCGCCAGCAGCCGCCCCGGGGGGGCCTACAATGAGCAGTTCTTC.

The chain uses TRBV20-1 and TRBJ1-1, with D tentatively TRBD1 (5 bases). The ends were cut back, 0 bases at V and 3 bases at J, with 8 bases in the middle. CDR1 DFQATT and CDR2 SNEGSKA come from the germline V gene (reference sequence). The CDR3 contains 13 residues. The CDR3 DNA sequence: TGCAGTGCTAGAGATATGGGGGACACTGAAGCTTTCTTT. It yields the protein CSARDMGDTEAFF.

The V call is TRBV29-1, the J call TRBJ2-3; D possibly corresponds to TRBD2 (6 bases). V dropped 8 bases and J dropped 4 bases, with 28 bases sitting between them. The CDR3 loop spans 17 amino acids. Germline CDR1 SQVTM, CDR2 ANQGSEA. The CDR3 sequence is CSTERVGSAGSADTQYF. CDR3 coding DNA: TGCAGCACTGAGCGCGTGGGCTCGGCGGGGAGCGCAGATACGCAGTATTTT.

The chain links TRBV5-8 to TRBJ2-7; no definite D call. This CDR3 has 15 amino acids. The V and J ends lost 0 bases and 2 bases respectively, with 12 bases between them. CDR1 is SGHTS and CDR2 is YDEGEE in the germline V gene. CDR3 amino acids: CASSLGGSSAYEQYV. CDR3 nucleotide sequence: TGTGCCAGCAGCTTGGGTGGTAGCTCTGCCTACGAGCAGTACGTC.

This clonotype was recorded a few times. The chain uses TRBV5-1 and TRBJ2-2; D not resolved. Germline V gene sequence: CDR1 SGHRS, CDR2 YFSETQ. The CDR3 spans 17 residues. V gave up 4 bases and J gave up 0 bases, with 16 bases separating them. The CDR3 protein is CASSIYPGPSNTGELFF. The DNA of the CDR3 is TGCGCCAGCAGCATATATCCGGGCCCTTCGAACACCGGGGAGCTGTTTTTT.

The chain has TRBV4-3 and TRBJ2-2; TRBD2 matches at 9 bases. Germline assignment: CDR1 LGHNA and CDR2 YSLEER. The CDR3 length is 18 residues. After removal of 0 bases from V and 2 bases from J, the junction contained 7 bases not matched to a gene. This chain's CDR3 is CASSQEALAGLNTGELFF. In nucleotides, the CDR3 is TGCGCCAGCAGCCAAGAGGCTCTAGCGGGGCTCAACACCGGGGAGCTGTTTTTT.